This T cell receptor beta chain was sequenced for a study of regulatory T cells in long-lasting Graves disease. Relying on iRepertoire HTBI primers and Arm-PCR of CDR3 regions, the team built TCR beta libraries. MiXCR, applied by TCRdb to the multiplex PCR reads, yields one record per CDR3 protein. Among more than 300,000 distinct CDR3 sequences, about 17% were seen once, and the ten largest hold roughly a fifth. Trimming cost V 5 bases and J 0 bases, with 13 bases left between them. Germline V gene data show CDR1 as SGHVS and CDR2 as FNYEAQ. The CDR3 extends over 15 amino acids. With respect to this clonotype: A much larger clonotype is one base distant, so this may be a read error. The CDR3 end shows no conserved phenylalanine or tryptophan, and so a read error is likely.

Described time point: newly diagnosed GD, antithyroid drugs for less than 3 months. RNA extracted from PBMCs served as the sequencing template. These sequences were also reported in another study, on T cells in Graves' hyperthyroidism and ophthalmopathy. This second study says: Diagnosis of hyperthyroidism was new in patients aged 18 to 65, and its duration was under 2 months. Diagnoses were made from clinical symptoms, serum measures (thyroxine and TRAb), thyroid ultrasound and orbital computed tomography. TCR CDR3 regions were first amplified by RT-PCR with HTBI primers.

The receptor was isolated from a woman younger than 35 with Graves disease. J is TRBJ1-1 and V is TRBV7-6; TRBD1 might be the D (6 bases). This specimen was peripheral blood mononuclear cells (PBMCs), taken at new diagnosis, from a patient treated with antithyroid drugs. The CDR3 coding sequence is TGTGCCAGCAGCCCGCAGGGACACATGAACACTGAAGCTTTCTGT. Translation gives CASSPQGHMNTEAFC.